This record looks at one TCR beta chain sequence and its context. The target antigen is unknown. V lost 1 base and J lost 0; bases outside the gene matches: 8. The germline gives CDR1 LGHNA, CDR2 YNFKEQ. CDR3 length: 19 amino acids. With a J-beta primer mix and a sample-barcoded 5' primer, a second PCR ran 7 to 11 cycles. One entry per CDR3 protein, called by TCRdb with MiXCR from the 5' RACE reads. The table lists 550,000 to 700,000 distinct CDR3 sequences, approximately 30% of them singletons, with about a fifth in the top ten. The record originates from a study of blood T cells in healthy people across ages. Findings of the study overall: Donors of long life had a larger count of naive CD4+ cells and greater diversity than aged donors. With age, beta diversity per million T cells declined roughly linearly, significantly by around 43.

V gene TRBV4-2 combines with J gene TRBJ2-3, with 12 positions matching TRBD2. The TCR was taken from a woman between 65 and 79 years old in good health. The sequencing sample was made of blood. This CDR3 is CASSQAPTSGGQSTDTQYF. The CDR3 region has the DNA TGTGCCAGCAGCCAAGCACCGACTAGCGGGGGCCAGAGCACAGATACGCAGTATTTT.